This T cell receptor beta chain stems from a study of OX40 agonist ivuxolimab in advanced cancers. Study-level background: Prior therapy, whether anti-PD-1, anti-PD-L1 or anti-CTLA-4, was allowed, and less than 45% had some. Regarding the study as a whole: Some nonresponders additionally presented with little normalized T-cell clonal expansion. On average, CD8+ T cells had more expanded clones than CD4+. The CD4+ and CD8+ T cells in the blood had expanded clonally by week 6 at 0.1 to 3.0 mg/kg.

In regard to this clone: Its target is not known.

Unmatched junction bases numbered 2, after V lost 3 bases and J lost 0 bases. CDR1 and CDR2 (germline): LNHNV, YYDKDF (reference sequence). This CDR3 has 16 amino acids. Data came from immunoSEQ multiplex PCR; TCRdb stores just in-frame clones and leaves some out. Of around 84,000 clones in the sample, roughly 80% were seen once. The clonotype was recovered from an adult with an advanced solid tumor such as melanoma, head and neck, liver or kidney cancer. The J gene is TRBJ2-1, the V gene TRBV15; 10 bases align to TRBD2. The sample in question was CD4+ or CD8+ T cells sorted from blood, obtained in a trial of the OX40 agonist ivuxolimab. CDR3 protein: CATSRLAGGSYNEQFF. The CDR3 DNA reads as TGTGCCACCAGCAGGTTAGCGGGAGGCTCCTACAATGAGCAGTTCTTC.